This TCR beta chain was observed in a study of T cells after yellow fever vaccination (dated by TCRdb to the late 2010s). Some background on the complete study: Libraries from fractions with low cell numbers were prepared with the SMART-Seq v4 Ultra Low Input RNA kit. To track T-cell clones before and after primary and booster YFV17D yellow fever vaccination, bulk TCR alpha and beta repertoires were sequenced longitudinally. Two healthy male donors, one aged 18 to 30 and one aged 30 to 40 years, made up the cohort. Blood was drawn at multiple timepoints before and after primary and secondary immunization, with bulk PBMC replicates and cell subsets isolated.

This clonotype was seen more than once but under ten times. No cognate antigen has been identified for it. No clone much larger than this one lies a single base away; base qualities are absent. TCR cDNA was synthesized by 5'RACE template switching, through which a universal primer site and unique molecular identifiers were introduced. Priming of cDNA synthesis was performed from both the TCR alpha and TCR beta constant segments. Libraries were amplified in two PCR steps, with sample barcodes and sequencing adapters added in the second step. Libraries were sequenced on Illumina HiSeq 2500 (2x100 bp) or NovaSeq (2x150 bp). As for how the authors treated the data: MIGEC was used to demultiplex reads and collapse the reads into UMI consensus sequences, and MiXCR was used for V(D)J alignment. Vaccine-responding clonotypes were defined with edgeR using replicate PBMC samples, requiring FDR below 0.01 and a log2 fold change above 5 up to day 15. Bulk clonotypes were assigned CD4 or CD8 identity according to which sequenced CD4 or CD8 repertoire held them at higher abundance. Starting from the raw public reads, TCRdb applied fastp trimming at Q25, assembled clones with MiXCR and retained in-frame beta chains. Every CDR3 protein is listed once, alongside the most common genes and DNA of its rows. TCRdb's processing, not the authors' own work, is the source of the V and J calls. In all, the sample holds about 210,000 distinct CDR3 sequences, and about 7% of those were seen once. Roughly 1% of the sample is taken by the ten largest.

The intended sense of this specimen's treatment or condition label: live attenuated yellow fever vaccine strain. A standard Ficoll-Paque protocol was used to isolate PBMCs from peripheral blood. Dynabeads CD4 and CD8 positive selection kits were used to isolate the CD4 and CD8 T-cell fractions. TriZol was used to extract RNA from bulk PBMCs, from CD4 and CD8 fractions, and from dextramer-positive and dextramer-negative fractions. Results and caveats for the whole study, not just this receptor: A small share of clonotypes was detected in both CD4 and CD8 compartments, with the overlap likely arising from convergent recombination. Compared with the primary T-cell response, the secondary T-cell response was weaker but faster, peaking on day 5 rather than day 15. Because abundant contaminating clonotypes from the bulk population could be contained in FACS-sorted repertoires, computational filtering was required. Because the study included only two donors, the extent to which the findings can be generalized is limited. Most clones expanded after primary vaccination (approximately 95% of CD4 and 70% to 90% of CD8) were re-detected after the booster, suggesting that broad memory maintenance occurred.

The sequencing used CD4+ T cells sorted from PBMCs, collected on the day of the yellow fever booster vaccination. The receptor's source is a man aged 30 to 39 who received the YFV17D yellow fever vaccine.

The CDR3 in this case is CASSADRTSYEQYF. The sequenced DNA: TGTGCCAGCAGTGCGGACAGGACTTCCTACGAGCAGTACTTC. The rearrangement joined TRBV2 to TRBJ2-7; the junction holds 7 bases that match TRBD1. CDR1 and CDR2 were assigned from the germline V gene as SNHLY and FYNNEI. Here V drops 4 bases and J drops 1 base, and the junction holds 4 bases not matched to any gene. Its CDR3 holds 14 amino acids, cysteine through phenylalanine. Only the CDR3 DNA is retained, 42 bases long and in frame from the first base.